This T cell receptor (beta chain) originates from a study of CD8 T cells in ankylosing spondylitis. Study-wide points: Seemingly characteristic of ankylosing spondylitis blood was a TCR beta motif consisting of several highly homologous variants.

TCRdb re-called the 5' RACE reads through MiXCR, storing one row per CDR3 protein. The data contain about 250,000 distinct CDR3 sequences, approximately 30% of them singletons. This clonotype was seen more than once but under ten times. Antigen: not known. V was trimmed by 5 bases and J by 0 bases, leaving 17 bases between them. The germline CDR1 and CDR2 sequences are DFQATT and SNEGSKA (reference sequence). The CDR3 runs to 16 residues. The V gene is TRBV20-1, the J gene TRBJ1-5; a weak D match, TRBD1 (5 bases). The receptor's source is a male donor with ankylosing spondylitis or in good health (not recorded which). Sequencing was carried out using blood, either unsorted or a sorted T cell fraction (not recorded which). CDR3 DNA sequence: TGCAGTGCTCCCCGGGGCGGATCTAATAGCAATCAGCCCCAGCATTTT. It encodes CSAPRGGSNSNQPQHF.